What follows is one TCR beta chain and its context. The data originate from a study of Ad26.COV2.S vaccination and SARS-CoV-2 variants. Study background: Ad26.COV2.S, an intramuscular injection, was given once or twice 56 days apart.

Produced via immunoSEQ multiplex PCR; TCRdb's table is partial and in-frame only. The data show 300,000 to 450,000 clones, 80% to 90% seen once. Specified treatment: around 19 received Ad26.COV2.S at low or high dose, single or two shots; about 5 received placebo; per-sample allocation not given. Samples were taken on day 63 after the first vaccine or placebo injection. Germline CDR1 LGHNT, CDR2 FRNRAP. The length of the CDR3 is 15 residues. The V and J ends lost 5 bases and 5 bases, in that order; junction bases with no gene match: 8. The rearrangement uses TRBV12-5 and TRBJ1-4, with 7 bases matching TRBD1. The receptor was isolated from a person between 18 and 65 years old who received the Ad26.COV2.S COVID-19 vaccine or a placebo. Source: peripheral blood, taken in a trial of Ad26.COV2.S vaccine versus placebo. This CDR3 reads CASGPTGQPNEKLFF. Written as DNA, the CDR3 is TGTGCTAGTGGTCCCACGGGACAGCCGAATGAAAAACTGTTTTTT.